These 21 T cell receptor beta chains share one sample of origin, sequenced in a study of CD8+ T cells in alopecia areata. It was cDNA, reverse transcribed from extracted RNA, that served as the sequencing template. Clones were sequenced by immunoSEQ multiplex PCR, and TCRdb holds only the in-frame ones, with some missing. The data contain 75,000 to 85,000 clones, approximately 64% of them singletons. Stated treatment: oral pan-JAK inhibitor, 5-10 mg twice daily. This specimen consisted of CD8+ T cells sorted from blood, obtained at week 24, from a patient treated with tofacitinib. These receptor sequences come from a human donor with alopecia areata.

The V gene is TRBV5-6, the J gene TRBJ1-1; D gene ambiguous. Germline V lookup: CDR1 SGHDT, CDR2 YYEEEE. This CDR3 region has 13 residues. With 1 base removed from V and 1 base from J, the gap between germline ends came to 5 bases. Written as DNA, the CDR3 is TGTGCCAGCAGCTTGAGAAAGAACACTGAAGCTTTCTTT. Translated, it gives CASSLRKNTEAFF. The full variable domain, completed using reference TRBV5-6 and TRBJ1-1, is DAGVTQSPTHLIKTRGQQVTLRCSPKSGHDTVSWYQQALGQGPQFIFQYYEEEERQRGNFPDRFSGHQFPNYSSELNVNALLLGDSALYLCASSLRKNTEAFFGQGTRLTVV.

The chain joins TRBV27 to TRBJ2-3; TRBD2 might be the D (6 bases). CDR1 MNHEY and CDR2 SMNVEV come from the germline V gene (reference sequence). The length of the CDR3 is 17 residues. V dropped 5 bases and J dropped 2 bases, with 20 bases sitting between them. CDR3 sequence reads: CASSPQPLGGPTDTQYF. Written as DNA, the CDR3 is TGTGCCAGCAGTCCTCAACCCCTCGGGGGTCCCACAGATACGCAGTATTTT.

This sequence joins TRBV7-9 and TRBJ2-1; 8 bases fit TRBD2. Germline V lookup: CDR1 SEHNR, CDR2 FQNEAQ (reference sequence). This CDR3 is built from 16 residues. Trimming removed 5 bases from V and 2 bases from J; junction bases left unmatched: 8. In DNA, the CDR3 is TGTGCCAGCAGCCCGCTAGCGGGCAATCCCTACAATGAGCAGTTCTTC. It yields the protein CASSPLAGNPYNEQFF.

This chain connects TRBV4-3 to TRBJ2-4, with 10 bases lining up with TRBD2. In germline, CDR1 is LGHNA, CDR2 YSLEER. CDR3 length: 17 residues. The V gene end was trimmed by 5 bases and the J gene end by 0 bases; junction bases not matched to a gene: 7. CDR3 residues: CASSDSTSGEAKNIQYF. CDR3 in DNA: TGCGCCAGCAGCGACTCAACTAGCGGGGAAGCCAAAAACATTCAGTACTTC.

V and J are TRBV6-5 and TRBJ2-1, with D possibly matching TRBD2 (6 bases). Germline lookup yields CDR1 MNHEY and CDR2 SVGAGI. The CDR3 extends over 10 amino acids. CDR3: CAAGYNEQFF. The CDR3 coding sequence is TGTGCTGCGGGATACAATGAGCAGTTCTTC.

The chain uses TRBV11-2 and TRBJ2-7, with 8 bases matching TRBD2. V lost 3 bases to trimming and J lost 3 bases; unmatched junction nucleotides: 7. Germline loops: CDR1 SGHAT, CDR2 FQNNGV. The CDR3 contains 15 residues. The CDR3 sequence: CASSFGGELGYEQYF. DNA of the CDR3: TGTGCCAGCAGCTTCGGGGGGGAGTTAGGCTACGAGCAGTACTTC. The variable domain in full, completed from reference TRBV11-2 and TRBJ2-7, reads EAGVAQSPRYKIIEKRQSVAFWCNPISGHATLYWYQQILGQGPKLLIQFQNNGVVDDSQLPKDRFSAERLKGVDSTLKIQPAKLEDSAVYLCASSFGGELGYEQYFGPGTRLTVT.

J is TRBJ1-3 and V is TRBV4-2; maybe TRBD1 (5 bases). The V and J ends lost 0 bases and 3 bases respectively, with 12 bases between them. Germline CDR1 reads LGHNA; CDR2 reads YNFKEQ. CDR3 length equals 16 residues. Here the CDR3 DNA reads TGTGCCAGCAGCCAAGATGCAGCGGGACGTGGAAACACCATATATTTT. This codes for CASSQDAAGRGNTIYF.

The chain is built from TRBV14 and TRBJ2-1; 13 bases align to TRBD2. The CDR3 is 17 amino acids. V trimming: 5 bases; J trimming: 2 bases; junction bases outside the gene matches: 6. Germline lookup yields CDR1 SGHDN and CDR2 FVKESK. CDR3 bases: TGTGCCAGCAGCGACCCGGGACTAGCGGGACCCTACAATGAGCAGTTCTTC. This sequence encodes CASSDPGLAGPYNEQFF. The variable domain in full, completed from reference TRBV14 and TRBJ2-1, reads EAGVTQFPSHSVIEKGQTVTLRCDPISGHDNLYWYRRVMGKEIKFLLHFVKESKQDESGMPNNRFLAERTGGTYSTLKVQPAELEDSGVYFCASSDPGLAGPYNEQFFGPGTRLTVL.

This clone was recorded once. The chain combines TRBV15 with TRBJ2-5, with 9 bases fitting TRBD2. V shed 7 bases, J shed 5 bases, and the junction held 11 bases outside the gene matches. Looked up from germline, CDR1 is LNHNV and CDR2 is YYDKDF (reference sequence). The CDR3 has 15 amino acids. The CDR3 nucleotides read TGTGCCACCAATCAACCGGGACTAGCTTTCGAGACCCAGTACTTC. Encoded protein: CATNQPGLAFETQYF.

This CDR3 is CASSVLRTAYNQPQHF. The CDR3 region has the DNA TGTGCCAGTAGTGTCCTAAGGACAGCGTACAATCAGCCCCAGCATTTT. V and J are TRBV19 and TRBJ1-5; maybe TRBD1 (6 bases). V was cut by 5 bases and J by 3 bases, with 17 bases left in between. Germline lookup yields CDR1 LNHDA and CDR2 SQIVND (reference sequence). This CDR3 region has 16 residues.

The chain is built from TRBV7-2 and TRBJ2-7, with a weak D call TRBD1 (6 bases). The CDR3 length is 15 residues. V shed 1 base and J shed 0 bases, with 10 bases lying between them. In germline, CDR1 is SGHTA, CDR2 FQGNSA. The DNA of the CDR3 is TGTGCCAGCAGCTTAGTTCCGACAGGCTCCTACGAGCAGTACTTC. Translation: CASSLVPTGSYEQYF.

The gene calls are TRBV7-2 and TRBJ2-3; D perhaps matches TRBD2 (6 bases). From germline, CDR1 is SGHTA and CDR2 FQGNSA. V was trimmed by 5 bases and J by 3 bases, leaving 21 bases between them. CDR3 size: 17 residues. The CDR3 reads CASSLEGSGGWTDTQYF. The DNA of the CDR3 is TGTGCCAGCAGCCTAGAGGGTTCCGGGGGTTGGACAGATACGCAGTATTTT.

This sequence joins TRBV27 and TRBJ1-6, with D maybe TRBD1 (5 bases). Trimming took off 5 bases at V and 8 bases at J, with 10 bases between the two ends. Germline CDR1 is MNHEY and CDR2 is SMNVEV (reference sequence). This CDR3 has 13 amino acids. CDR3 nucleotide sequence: TGTGCCAGCAGTCCTCTCAGGGATTCACCCCTCCACTTT. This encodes CASSPLRDSPLHF.

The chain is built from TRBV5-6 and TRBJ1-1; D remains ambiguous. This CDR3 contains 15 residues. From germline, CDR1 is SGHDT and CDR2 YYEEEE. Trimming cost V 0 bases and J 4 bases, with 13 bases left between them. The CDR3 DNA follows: TGTGCCAGCAGCTTGGGTGGGAGTACGTCCACTGAAGCTTTCTTT. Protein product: CASSLGGSTSTEAFF. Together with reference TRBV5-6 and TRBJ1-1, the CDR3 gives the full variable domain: DAGVTQSPTHLIKTRGQQVTLRCSPKSGHDTVSWYQQALGQGPQFIFQYYEEEERQRGNFPDRFSGHQFPNYSSELNVNALLLGDSALYLCASSLGGSTSTEAFFGQGTRLTVV.

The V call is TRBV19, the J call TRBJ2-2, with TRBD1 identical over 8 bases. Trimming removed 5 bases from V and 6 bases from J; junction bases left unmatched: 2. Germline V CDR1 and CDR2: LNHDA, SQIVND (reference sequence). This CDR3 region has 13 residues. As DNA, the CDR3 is TGTGCCAGTAGTTGGACAGGGCCCGGGGAGCTGTTTTTT. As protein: CASSWTGPGELFF.

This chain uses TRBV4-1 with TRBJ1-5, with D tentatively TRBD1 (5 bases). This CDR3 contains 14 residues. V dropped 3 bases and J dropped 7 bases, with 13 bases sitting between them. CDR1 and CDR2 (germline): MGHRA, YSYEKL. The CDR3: CASSQASGGQPQHF. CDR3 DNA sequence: TGCGCCAGCAGCCAGGCGTCCGGGGGGCAGCCCCAGCATTTT.

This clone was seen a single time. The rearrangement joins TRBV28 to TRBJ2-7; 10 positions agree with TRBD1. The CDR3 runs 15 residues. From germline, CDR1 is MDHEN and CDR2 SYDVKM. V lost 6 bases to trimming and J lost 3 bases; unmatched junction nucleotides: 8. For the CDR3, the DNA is TGTGCCAGCAGCATTTCCGGGACAGGGGTCTACGAGCAGTACTTC. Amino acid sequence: CASSISGTGVYEQYF.

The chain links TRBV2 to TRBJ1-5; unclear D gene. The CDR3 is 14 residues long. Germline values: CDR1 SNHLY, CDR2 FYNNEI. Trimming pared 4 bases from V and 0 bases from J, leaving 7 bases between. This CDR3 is CASSAHYSNQPQHF. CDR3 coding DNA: TGTGCCAGCAGTGCACACTATAGCAATCAGCCCCAGCATTTT. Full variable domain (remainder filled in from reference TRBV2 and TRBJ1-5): EPEVTQTPSHQVTQMGQEVILRCVPISNHLYFYWYRQILGQKVEFLVSFYNNEISEKSEIFDDQFSVERPDGSNFTLKIRSTKLEDSAMYFCASSAHYSNQPQHFGDGTRLSIL.

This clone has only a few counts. The DNA of the CDR3 is TGTGCCAGCAGCTTGACTACTTGGAATGAGCAGTTCTTC. It translates to CASSLTTWNEQFF. The V call is TRBV7-8, the J call TRBJ2-1; TRBD2 might be the D (5 bases). The germline V and J ends were trimmed by 3 bases and 7 bases, with 10 bases remaining between them. The CDR3 is 13 amino acids. The germline V gene has CDR1 SGHVS and CDR2 FQNEAQ. Combining the CDR3 with reference TRBV7-8 and TRBJ2-1 gives the whole variable domain GAGVSQSPRYKVAKRGQDVALRCDPISGHVSLFWYQQALGQGPEFLTYFQNEAQLDKSGLPSDRFFAERPEGSVSTLKIQRTQQEDSAVYLCASSLTTWNEQFFGPGTRLTVL.

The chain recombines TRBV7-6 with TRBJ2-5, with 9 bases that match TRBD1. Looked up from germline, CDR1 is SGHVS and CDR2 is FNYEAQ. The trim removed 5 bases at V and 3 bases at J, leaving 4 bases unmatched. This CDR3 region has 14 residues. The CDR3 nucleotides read TGTGCCAGCAGCCCGGGGGACAGGGAAGAGACCCAGTACTTC. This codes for CASSPGDREETQYF. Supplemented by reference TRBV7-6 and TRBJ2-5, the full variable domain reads GAGVSQSPRYKVTKRGQDVALRCDPISGHVSLYWYRQALGQGPEFLTYFNYEAQQDKSGLPNDRFSAERPEGSISTLTIQRTEQRDSAMYRCASSPGDREETQYFGPGTRLLVL.

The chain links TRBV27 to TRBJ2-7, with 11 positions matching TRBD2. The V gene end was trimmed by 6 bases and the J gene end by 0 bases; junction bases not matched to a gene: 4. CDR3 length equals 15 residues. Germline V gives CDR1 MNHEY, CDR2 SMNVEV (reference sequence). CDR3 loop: CASSPGTSGSYEQYF. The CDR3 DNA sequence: TGTGCCAGCAGCCCCGGGACTAGCGGCTCCTACGAGCAGTACTTC.